The 26 T cell receptor beta chains listed next were all sequenced from one sample in a study of blood T cell repertoires in COVID-19. The table came from immunoSEQ multiplex PCR; TCRdb's copy has only in-frame clones and leaves some out. The profile shows approximately 90,000 clones, roughly 87% of them singletons. Sequencing was carried out using peripheral blood. The receptors were gathered from a woman older than 75 with acute or convalescent COVID-19.

This clone was recorded once. The CDR3 is CASSSPRITQGSAEAFF. The DNA of the CDR3 is TGTGCCAGCAGCTCCCCACGGATTACTCAGGGGTCCGCTGAAGCTTTCTTT. The chain has TRBV7-9 and TRBJ1-1; D may be TRBD1 (6 bases). The CDR3 has 17 amino acids. V shed 4 bases and J shed 6 bases, with 24 bases lying between them. Germline V lookup: CDR1 SEHNR, CDR2 FQNEAQ (reference sequence).

The chain carries TRBV6-1 and TRBJ2-5; no clear D gene. This CDR3 has 17 amino acids. Trimming took 4 bases from V and 1 from J, leaving 19 bases between them. Germline V gene sequence: CDR1 MNHNS, CDR2 SASEGT. The CDR3 coding sequence is TGTGCCAGCAGTGTTAGTACGGGTAGACTGGGCCAAGAGACCCAGTACTTC. As protein: CASSVSTGRLGQETQYF.

The chain joins TRBV19 to TRBJ2-7, with TRBD2 identical over 9 bases. The CDR3 contains 13 residues. Germline CDR1 and CDR2: LNHDA and SQIVND (reference sequence). Losses at the gene ends were 4 bases for V and 3 bases for J; bases not matched to a gene: 1. The CDR3 DNA reads as TGTGCCAGTAGTAGCGGGAGGGGCTACGAGCAGTACTTC. Encoded protein: CASSSGRGYEQYF.

In its sample, this clone was seen a few times. The J gene is TRBJ2-1, the V gene TRBV19; 9 bases are a match to TRBD2. The germline V gene encodes CDR1 LNHDA and CDR2 SQIVND (reference sequence). With 1 base clipped from V and 9 bases from J, the junction kept 7 bases outside the gene matches. CDR3 size: 15 residues. CDR3 sequence: CASSIGGGRAIEQFF. For the CDR3, the DNA is TGTGCCAGTAGTATAGGCGGCGGGAGGGCCATTGAGCAGTTCTTC. Looking up the rest from reference TRBV19 and TRBJ2-1 gives the full variable domain: DGGITQSPKYLFRKEGQNVTLSCEQNLNHDAMYWYRQDPGQGLRLIYYSQIVNDFQKGDIAEGYSVSREKKESFPLTVTSAQKNPTAFYLCASSIGGGRAIEQFFGPGTRLTVL.

The chain carries TRBV6-5 and TRBJ2-5; TRBD1 matches 8 bases. The CDR3 is 15 residues long. Trimming removed 5 bases from V and 5 bases from J; junction bases left unmatched: 10. Per the germline V gene, CDR1 is MNHEY and CDR2 is SVGAGI. The CDR3 DNA follows: TGTGCCAGCAGTCAAACCAGGGGGCAGTGGGAGACCCAGTACTTC. The encoded protein is CASSQTRGQWETQYF.

The chain carries TRBV30 and TRBJ2-7, with TRBD1 identical over 11 bases. J gave up 5 bases and V 5 bases, and 8 bases lay outside the gene matches. Germline CDR1 reads GTSNPN; CDR2 reads SVGIG (reference sequence). The CDR3 runs 14 residues. The CDR3 sequence is CAWERDRGEDEQYF. The CDR3 nucleotides are TGTGCCTGGGAGAGGGACAGGGGGGAAGACGAGCAGTACTTC.

This clone was detected only once. The chain carries TRBV5-8 and TRBJ2-3; 13 bases fit TRBD2. Trimming removed 4 bases from V and 7 bases from J; junction bases left unmatched: 6. Germline V gene data show CDR1 as SGHTS and CDR2 as YDEGEE. This CDR3 is built from 15 residues. This chain's CDR3 is CASSLLAGGLNTQYF. The CDR3 nucleotides are TGTGCCAGCAGCCTACTAGCGGGAGGGTTGAATACGCAGTATTTT.

V is TRBV7-2 and J is TRBJ2-7; perhaps TRBD2 as D (5 bases). The CDR3 is 14 amino acids. Trimming stripped 5 bases from V and 6 bases from J, with 17 bases between. CDR1 and CDR2 (germline): SGHTA, FQGNSA. The DNA of the CDR3 is TGTGCCAGCAGCCTAGTCGAAGCGGTAGTCGAGCAGTACTTC. This encodes CASSLVEAVVEQYF. Variable domain in full (rest from reference TRBV7-2 and TRBJ2-7): GAGVSQSPSNKVTEKGKDVELRCDPISGHTALYWYRQSLGQGLEFLIYFQGNSAPDKSGLPSDRFSAERTGGSVSTLTIQRTQQEDSAVYLCASSLVEAVVEQYFGPGTRLTVT.

J is TRBJ2-7 and V is TRBV10-3; a weak D match, TRBD2 (6 bases). Trimming shortened V by 8 bases and J by 2 bases, and 10 bases separated the two germline ends. The germline CDR1 and CDR2 sequences are ENHRY and SYGVKD. The CDR3 covers 12 residues. CDR3 region: CAISREAYEQYF. The CDR3 region has the DNA TGTGCCATCTCAAGGGAGGCCTACGAGCAGTACTTC.

This chain uses TRBV28 with TRBJ1-1, with 7 bases matching TRBD1. There are 13 residues in the CDR3. V lost 4 bases and J lost 5; bases outside the gene matches: 4. CDR1 and CDR2 (germline): MDHEN, SYDVKM. CDR3 sequence reads: CASSSPGGTEAFF. DNA of the CDR3: TGTGCCAGCAGTTCCCCAGGGGGAACTGAAGCTTTCTTT.

The chain recombines TRBV30 with TRBJ1-1; D remains ambiguous. Germline V CDR1 and CDR2: GTSNPN, SVGIG (reference sequence). CDR3 length: 14 residues. Deletions cut 3 bases from V and 0 bases from J, with 11 bases between. This chain's CDR3 is CAWRWGGMNTEAFF. The CDR3 DNA follows: TGTGCCTGGAGGTGGGGAGGGATGAACACTGAAGCTTTCTTT.

CDR3 coding DNA: TGTGCCAGTAGTTTGAGGACAAGAACTAATGAAAAACTGTTTTTT. Translating it yields CASSLRTRTNEKLFF. The chain links TRBV19 to TRBJ1-4; D might be TRBD1 (5 bases). Germline V gene lookup returns CDR1 LNHDA and CDR2 SQIVND (reference sequence). V dropped 5 bases and J dropped 1 base, with 11 bases sitting between them. The CDR3 totals 15 residues. The variable domain in full, with the rest retrieved from reference TRBV19 and TRBJ1-4, is DGGITQSPKYLFRKEGQNVTLSCEQNLNHDAMYWYRQDPGQGLRLIYYSQIVNDFQKGDIAEGYSVSREKKESFPLTVTSAQKNPTAFYLCASSLRTRTNEKLFFGSGTQLSVL.

The chain is built from TRBV27 and TRBJ2-7; D possibly corresponds to TRBD1 (6 bases). Trimming took 7 bases from V and 0 from J, leaving 19 bases between them. Germline V gene data show CDR1 as MNHEY and CDR2 as SMNVEV (reference sequence). This CDR3 spans 16 amino acids. The CDR3 here is CASTLALQGSSYEQYF. In DNA form, the CDR3 reads TGTGCCAGCACTCTGGCGCTCCAGGGGAGCTCCTACGAGCAGTACTTC.

Only a few counts were recorded for this clone. V is TRBV6-5 and J is TRBJ2-1; weak D call: TRBD1 (5 bases). The CDR3 sequence is 11 residues long. Germline lookup yields CDR1 MNHEY and CDR2 SVGAGI. With 4 bases removed from V and 7 bases from J, the gap between germline ends came to 5 bases. The CDR3 nucleotides read TGTGCCAGCAGTTCAGGGAATGAGCAGTTCTTC. As protein: CASSSGNEQFF.

The V gene is TRBV5-1, the J gene TRBJ1-3; D remains ambiguous. The CDR3 runs 14 residues. The V and J ends lost 0 bases and 2 bases respectively, with 6 bases between them. The germline CDR1 and CDR2 sequences are SGHRS and YFSETQ. CDR3 protein: CASSLDGTGNTIYF. In DNA form, the CDR3 reads TGCGCCAGCAGCTTGGACGGGACTGGAAACACCATATATTTT.

V usage is TRBV7-9 and J usage is TRBJ1-1, with D possibly being TRBD1 (6 bases). CDR3 length equals 14 residues. V lost 1 base and J 8 bases, leaving 14 bases between the germline ends. Germline V gives CDR1 SEHNR, CDR2 FQNEAQ (reference sequence). The CDR3 protein is CASSLDRDTREAFF. The CDR3 region has the DNA TGTGCCAGCAGCTTAGATCGGGACACACGGGAAGCTTTCTTT.

The chain combines TRBV4-3 with TRBJ2-2, with TRBD1 matching 7 bases. J lost 7 bases, V lost 6 bases, and 2 bases had no gene match. CDR3 length equals 12 residues. CDR1 and CDR2 from the germline V gene are LGHNA and YSLEER. CDR3 loop: CASRAGGGELFF. The CDR3 bases are TGCGCCAGCAGAGCAGGGGGCGGGGAGCTGTTTTTT.

J is TRBJ2-1 and V is TRBV5-1; 9 bases match TRBD2. This CDR3 is 15 amino acids long. V lost 2 bases and J lost 0; bases outside the gene matches: 0. Germline V gene data show CDR1 as SGHRS and CDR2 as YFSETQ. The CDR3 nucleotides are TGCGCCAGCAGCTTTAGCGGGAGCTCCTACAATGAGCAGTTCTTC. Its translation: CASSFSGSSYNEQFF.

The chain carries TRBV5-4 and TRBJ2-2, with D maybe TRBD1 (5 bases). Germline V lookup: CDR1 SGHNT, CDR2 YYREEE (reference sequence). This CDR3 is built from 15 residues. V lost 4 bases and J 4 bases, leaving 14 bases between the germline ends. The CDR3 here is CASSIGRGGTGELFF. The CDR3 coding sequence is TGTGCCAGCAGCATTGGAAGGGGCGGCACCGGGGAGCTGTTTTTT. The full variable domain, completed using reference TRBV5-4 and TRBJ2-2, is ETGVTQSPTHLIKTRGQQVTLRCSSQSGHNTVSWYQQALGQGPQFIFQYYREEENGRGNFPPRFSGLQFPNYSSELNVNALELDDSALYLCASSIGRGGTGELFFGEGSRLTVL.

The chain has TRBV19 and TRBJ2-2; 11 bases fit TRBD1. Germline CDR1 is LNHDA and CDR2 is SQIVND (reference sequence). V shed 7 bases and J 6 bases; nucleotides not matched to a gene: 7. The CDR3 has 15 amino acids. CDR3 sequence: CASMLGTGGAGELFF. In DNA, the CDR3 is TGTGCCAGTATGCTAGGGACAGGGGGGGCCGGGGAGCTGTTTTTT. The full variable domain, rest sourced from reference TRBV19 and TRBJ2-2, is DGGITQSPKYLFRKEGQNVTLSCEQNLNHDAMYWYRQDPGQGLRLIYYSQIVNDFQKGDIAEGYSVSREKKESFPLTVTSAQKNPTAFYLCASMLGTGGAGELFFGEGSRLTVL.

The chain links TRBV5-1 to TRBJ2-1; 9 nucleotides match TRBD2. This CDR3 is 14 amino acids long. The germline V gene encodes CDR1 SGHRS and CDR2 YFSETQ. Germline trimming cut 4 bases from V and 9 bases from J; bases unmatched to any gene: 8. The CDR3 spells CASSLTSGGGEQFF. CDR3 DNA: TGCGCCAGCAGCCTGACTAGCGGAGGGGGTGAGCAGTTCTTC.

V gene TRBV18 combines with J gene TRBJ2-7, with 8 positions matching TRBD1. Trimming removed 0 bases from V and 7 bases from J; junction bases left unmatched: 11. The CDR3 runs to 16 residues. The germline gives CDR1 KGHSH, CDR2 LQKENI. This CDR3 reads CASSPPGRQGASEQYF. As DNA, the CDR3 is TGTGCCAGCTCACCACCGGGAAGGCAGGGGGCAAGTGAGCAGTACTTC.

This clone was detected only a few times. The chain combines TRBV7-3 with TRBJ1-5; D ambiguous. V was clipped by 3 bases and J by 2 bases, with 8 bases between them. Looked up from germline, CDR1 is SGHTA and CDR2 is FQGTGA. This CDR3 comprises 14 residues. Written as DNA, the CDR3 is TGTGCCAGCAGCTTGAGTCAGGGCAATCAGCCCCAGCATTTT. Its protein is CASSLSQGNQPQHF.

The gene calls are TRBV19 and TRBJ1-5, with D hard to call. V dropped 1 base and J dropped 0 bases, with 7 bases sitting between them. The CDR3 is 15 amino acids. CDR1 and CDR2 (germline): LNHDA, SQIVND (reference sequence). The CDR3, as DNA: TGTGCCAGTAGTATAGCGGGTCCTAGCAATCAGCCCCAGCATTTT. Its protein product is CASSIAGPSNQPQHF.

The genes are TRBV2 and TRBJ1-1; 7 nucleotides match TRBD1. The CDR3 totals 14 residues. V lost 5 bases to trimming and J lost 1 base; unmatched junction nucleotides: 4. CDR1 and CDR2 (germline): SNHLY, FYNNEI. The CDR3 sequence: CASSRQGPNTEAFF. The DNA for the CDR3 is TGTGCCAGCAGTAGACAGGGCCCGAACACTGAAGCTTTCTTT.

This chain connects TRBV6-5 to TRBJ1-4; weak D call: TRBD1 (6 bases). The ends were cut back, 6 bases at V and 8 bases at J, with 13 bases in the middle. Germline lookup yields CDR1 MNHEY and CDR2 SVGAGI. This CDR3 comprises 13 residues. The CDR3 nucleotides are TGTGCCAGCAGGGGGGGGACAACAGAAAAACTGTTTTTT. It codes for CASRGGTTEKLFF.